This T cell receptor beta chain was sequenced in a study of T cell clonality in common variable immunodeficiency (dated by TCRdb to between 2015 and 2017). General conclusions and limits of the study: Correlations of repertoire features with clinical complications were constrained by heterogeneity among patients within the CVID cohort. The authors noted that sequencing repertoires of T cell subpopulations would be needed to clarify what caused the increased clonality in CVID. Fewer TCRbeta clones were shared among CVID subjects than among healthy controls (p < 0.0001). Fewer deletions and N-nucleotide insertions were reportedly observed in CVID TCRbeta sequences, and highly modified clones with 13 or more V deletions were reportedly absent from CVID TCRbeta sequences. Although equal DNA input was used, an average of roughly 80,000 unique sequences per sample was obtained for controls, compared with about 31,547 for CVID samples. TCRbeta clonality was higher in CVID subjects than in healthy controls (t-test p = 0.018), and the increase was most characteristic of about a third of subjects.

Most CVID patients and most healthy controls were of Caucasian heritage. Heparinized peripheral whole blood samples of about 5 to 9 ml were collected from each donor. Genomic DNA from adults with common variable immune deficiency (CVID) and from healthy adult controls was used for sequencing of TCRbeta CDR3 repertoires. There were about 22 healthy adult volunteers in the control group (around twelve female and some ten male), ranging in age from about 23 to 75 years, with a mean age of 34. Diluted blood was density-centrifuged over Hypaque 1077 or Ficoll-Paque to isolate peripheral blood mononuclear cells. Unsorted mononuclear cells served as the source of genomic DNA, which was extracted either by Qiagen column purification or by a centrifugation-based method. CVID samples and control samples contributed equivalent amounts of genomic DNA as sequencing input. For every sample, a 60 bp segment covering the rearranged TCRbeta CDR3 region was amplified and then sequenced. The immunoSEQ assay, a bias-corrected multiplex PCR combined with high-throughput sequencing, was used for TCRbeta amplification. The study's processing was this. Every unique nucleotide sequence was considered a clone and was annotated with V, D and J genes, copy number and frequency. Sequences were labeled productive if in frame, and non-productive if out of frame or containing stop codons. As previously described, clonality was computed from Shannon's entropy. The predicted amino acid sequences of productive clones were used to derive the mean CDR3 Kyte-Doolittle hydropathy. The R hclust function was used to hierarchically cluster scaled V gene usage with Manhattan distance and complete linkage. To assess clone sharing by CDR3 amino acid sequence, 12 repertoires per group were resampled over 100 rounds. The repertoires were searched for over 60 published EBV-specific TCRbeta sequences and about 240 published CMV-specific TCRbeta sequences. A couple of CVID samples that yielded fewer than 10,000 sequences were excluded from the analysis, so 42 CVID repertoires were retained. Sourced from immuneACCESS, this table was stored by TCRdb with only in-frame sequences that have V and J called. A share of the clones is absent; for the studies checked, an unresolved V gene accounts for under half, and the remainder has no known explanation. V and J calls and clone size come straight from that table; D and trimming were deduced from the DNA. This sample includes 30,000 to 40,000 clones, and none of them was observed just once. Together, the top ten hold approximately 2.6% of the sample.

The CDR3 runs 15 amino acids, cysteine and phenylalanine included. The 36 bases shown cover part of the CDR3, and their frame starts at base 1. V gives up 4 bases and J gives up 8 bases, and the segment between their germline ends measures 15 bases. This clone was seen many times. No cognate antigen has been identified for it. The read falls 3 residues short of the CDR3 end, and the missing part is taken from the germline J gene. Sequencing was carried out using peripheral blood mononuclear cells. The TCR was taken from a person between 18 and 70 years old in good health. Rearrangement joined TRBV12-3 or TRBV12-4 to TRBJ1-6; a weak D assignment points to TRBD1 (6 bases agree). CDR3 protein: CASSSTGGPYSPLHF. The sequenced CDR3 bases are TGTGCCAGCAGTTCAACGGGGGGCCCTTATTCACCC.